The following is a T cell receptor beta chain sequence with its context. The antigen remains unidentified. Collection occurred without any documented infections or immune events in donors. These data originate in a study of identifying expanded T cells in peripheral blood. General observations from the study: About 1.2 clones differed between technical replicates, versus about 15 and 19 over time. Roughly two-week clone count variance significantly increased as total template count grew.

Assay: immunoSEQ multiplex PCR; the TCRdb copy retains only in-frame clones and omits some. This sample has about 91,000 clones; 85% to 90% occur once, and the top ten carry 3.5% to 5%. In germline, CDR1 is SGHNT, CDR2 YYREEE (reference sequence). V was pared by 5 bases and J by 4 bases, with 4 bases of the junction left unmatched. The CDR3 covers 15 residues. This receptor was identified in a person between 18 and 75 years old in good health. This sequence joins TRBV5-4 and TRBJ2-5, with 14 nucleotides matching TRBD2. Sequencing used blood. The DNA of the CDR3 is TGTGCCAGCAGGAAGACTAGCGGGAGGGGAGAGACCCAGTACTTC. It yields the protein CASRKTSGRGETQYF.